The 32 T cell receptor beta chains given below trace back to one sample, sequenced in a study of Graves' ophthalmopathy and Graves' hyperthyroidism. RNA transcripts provided the template for amplifying TCR beta CDR3 regions. In the first round, RT-PCR was carried out with HTBI primers, and a multiplex PCR formed the second round. TCRdb redid the calling of the multiplex PCR reads with MiXCR, one entry per CDR3 protein. Here the sample spans hundreds of thousands of distinct CDR3 sequences, roughly 39% being singletons. The sequencing input was peripheral blood. All receptors come from an adult man with Graves' ophthalmopathy.

This clonotype occurred many times. This sequence joins TRBV19 and TRBJ1-4; D not resolved. Per germline, CDR1 LNHDA and CDR2 SQIVND (reference sequence). This CDR3 has 16 amino acids. Trimming left V 6 bases short and J 0 bases short, with 14 bases between. The CDR3 protein is CASRSYGRATNEKLFF. The CDR3 region has the DNA TGTGCCAGTAGGAGCTATGGACGGGCAACTAATGAAAAACTGTTTTTT. The complete variable domain, with remaining parts taken from reference TRBV19 and TRBJ1-4, reads DGGITQSPKYLFRKEGQNVTLSCEQNLNHDAMYWYRQDPGQGLRLIYYSQIVNDFQKGDIAEGYSVSREKKESFPLTVTSAQKNPTAFYLCASRSYGRATNEKLFFGSGTQLSVL.

The chain joins TRBV29-1 to TRBJ1-2; D is unclear. V was trimmed by 8 bases and J by 8 bases, leaving 12 bases between them. CDR1 and CDR2 (germline): SQVTM, ANQGSEA. This CDR3 region has 10 residues. CDR3 coding DNA: TGCAGCAGTTTAGGAGGGGGCTACACCTTC. This sequence encodes CSSLGGGYTF.

Notes on this clonotype: A much larger clone lies a single base off, so this may be a read error. V is TRBV10-2 and J is TRBJ2-2, with 12 bases matching TRBD2. Losses at the gene ends were 4 bases for V and 2 bases for J; bases not matched to a gene: 2. The CDR3 loop spans 16 amino acids. Looked up from germline, CDR1 is WSHSY and CDR2 is SAAADI. In DNA form, the CDR3 reads TGCGCCAGCAGTGTGACTAGCGGGAGAAACACCGGGGAGCTGTTTTTT. As protein: CASSVTSGRNTGELFF.

The chain uses TRBV2 and TRBJ1-2; possibly TRBD1 for D (5 bases). In germline, CDR1 is SNHLY, CDR2 FYNNEI. The CDR3 has 15 residues. V lost 4 bases, J lost 4 bases, and 16 bases lay in between. The CDR3 spells CASSGRYEQGYGYTF. The CDR3 nucleotides read TGTGCCAGCAGTGGGAGATACGAGCAGGGCTATGGCTACACCTTC.

This clonotype occurred a few times. The rearrangement links TRBV13 to TRBJ2-7, with a tentative D call TRBD1 (6 bases). Deletions cut 3 bases from V and 3 bases from J, with 15 bases between. Per germline, CDR1 PRHDT and CDR2 FYEKMQ (reference sequence). The CDR3 extends over 15 amino acids. The CDR3: CASSLSVRTDYEQYF. The CDR3 DNA reads as TGTGCCAGCAGCTTGTCCGTTAGGACAGACTACGAGCAGTACTTC.

This clonotype was counted at least ten times. The chain employs TRBV6-4 and TRBJ1-4; D is uncertain. Trimming cost V 3 bases and J 0 bases, with 5 bases left between them. Germline V gene lookup returns CDR1 MRHNA and CDR2 SNTAGT. This CDR3 contains 14 residues. In DNA, the CDR3 is TGTGCCAGCAGTGAGGCCGCAACTAATGAAAAACTGTTTTTT. Its protein product is CASSEAATNEKLFF.

The chain employs TRBV20-1 and TRBJ2-5, with 16 bases matching TRBD2. This CDR3 comprises 15 residues. Germline CDR1 reads DFQATT; CDR2 reads SNEGSKA (reference sequence). The trim removed 5 bases at V and 3 bases at J, leaving 3 bases unmatched. CDR3 residues: CSASGTSGGEETQYF. The CDR3 nucleotides are TGCAGTGCTTCTGGGACTAGCGGGGGGGAAGAGACCCAGTACTTC.

This clonotype has a handful of counts. V and J are TRBV19 and TRBJ2-7; 7 bases line up with TRBD2. The CDR3 extends over 16 amino acids. Trimming cost V 5 bases and J 0 bases; bases outside gene matches: 10. Germline V gene data show CDR1 as LNHDA and CDR2 as SQIVND (reference sequence). The CDR3 sequence is CASSQGLAVHSYEQYF. DNA for the CDR3: TGTGCCAGTAGTCAGGGTCTAGCGGTCCACTCCTACGAGCAGTACTTC.

The gene calls are TRBV5-1 and TRBJ2-2; 10 bases align to TRBD2. Germline CDR1 reads SGHRS; CDR2 reads YFSETQ. This CDR3 contains 15 residues. The V segment lost 1 base and the J segment 6 bases; nucleotides outside the gene matches: 3. The chain's CDR3 is CASSLSLAGAGELFF. As DNA, the CDR3 is TGCGCCAGCAGCTTGAGTCTAGCGGGAGCCGGGGAGCTGTTTTTT.

This clonotype has a count of ten or more. The chain joins TRBV19 to TRBJ1-5, with D uncertain. Looked up from germline, CDR1 is LNHDA and CDR2 is SQIVND (reference sequence). The length of the CDR3 is 13 residues. Trimming removed 3 bases at V and 3 bases at J, with 6 bases between. The CDR3 here is CASSIQDNQPQHF. Written as DNA, the CDR3 is TGTGCCAGTAGTATTCAGGACAATCAGCCCCAGCATTTT.

Only a few counts were recorded for this clonotype. In nucleotides, the CDR3 is TGTGCCAGCTTAAGAGGGGTCCCGGAGACCCAGTACTTC. Its translation is CASLRGVPETQYF. The V call is TRBV6-6, the J call TRBJ2-5; D might be TRBD1 or TRBD2, each matching 5 bases. Trimming removed 8 bases at V and 5 bases at J, with 15 bases between. This CDR3 region has 13 residues. CDR1 and CDR2 (germline): MNHNY, SVGAGI (reference sequence).

This clonotype showed up many times. The chain recombines TRBV7-9 with TRBJ1-1; tentatively, D is TRBD1 (5 bases). The CDR3 runs to 15 residues. V shed 5 bases and J shed 2 bases, with 15 bases lying between them. Germline values: CDR1 SEHNR, CDR2 FQNEAQ (reference sequence). Written as DNA, the CDR3 is TGTGCCAGCAGCCCCCCGGGACGGGGAAACACTGAAGCTTTCTTT. Its protein product is CASSPPGRGNTEAFF.

The sample holds many counts of this clonotype. The chain is built from TRBV7-9 and TRBJ2-2, with 12 bases identical to TRBD2. Germline lookup yields CDR1 SEHNR and CDR2 FQNEAQ (reference sequence). CDR3 size: 15 residues. With 5 bases clipped from V and 5 bases from J, the junction kept 3 bases outside the gene matches. The CDR3 nucleotides read TGTGCCAGCAGCGATACTAGCGGGGGGACCGGGGAGCTGTTTTTT. Translation gives CASSDTSGGTGELFF.

At least ten counts were recorded for this clonotype. This sequence joins TRBV29-1 and TRBJ2-2, with a weak D call TRBD1 (6 bases). V was clipped by 7 bases and J by 5 bases, with 11 bases between them. The CDR3 totals 12 residues. Germline V gene data show CDR1 as SQVTM and CDR2 as ANQGSEA. DNA of the CDR3: TGCAGCGGGATACAGGGTACCGGGGAGCTGTTTTTT. Translating it yields CSGIQGTGELFF.

This clonotype came up many times. V usage is TRBV20-1 and J usage is TRBJ1-1; TRBD1 is a possible D gene (5 bases). CDR3 size: 13 residues. The V end was cut by 0 bases, the J end by 6 bases, with 11 bases between. Looked up from germline, CDR1 is DFQATT and CDR2 is SNEGSKA (reference sequence). CDR3 protein: CSARDGGKSEAFF. CDR3 DNA: TGCAGTGCTAGAGATGGGGGGAAATCTGAAGCTTTCTTT.

The J gene is TRBJ1-2, the V gene TRBV3-1; D unresolved. The ends were cut back, 4 bases at V and 5 bases at J, with 14 bases in the middle. Germline V gives CDR1 LGHDT, CDR2 YNNKEL (reference sequence). This CDR3 is built from 14 residues. In nucleotides, the CDR3 is TGTGCCAGCAGCCCAGCGTATAGGCCATATGGCTACACCTTC. Amino acid sequence: CASSPAYRPYGYTF.

There are many counts of this clonotype. The chain combines TRBV20-1 with TRBJ2-6; D remains unclear. The V end lost 4 bases, the J end lost 0 bases, and 4 bases lay between the germline ends. Germline lookup yields CDR1 DFQATT and CDR2 SNEGSKA (reference sequence). The CDR3 runs to 13 residues. This chain's CDR3 is CSAKNSGANVLTF. CDR3 DNA: TGCAGTGCTAAAAACTCTGGGGCCAACGTCCTGACTTTC.

Comment on this clonotype: The limits of the CDR3 on the DNA are not certain, so only TCRdb's listed CDR3 is given. The chain links TRBV20-1 to TRBJ2-6; the DNA was not compared with TRBD2, the D call given in the table. Termini included, the CDR3 measures 12 amino acids. The germline gives CDR1 DFQATT, CDR2 SNEGSKA (reference sequence). The CDR3 loop reads CSAVWGGGTEAF.

Many counts were recorded for this clonotype. V and J are TRBV20-1 and TRBJ2-6; no reliable D call. The CDR3 has 12 residues. Germline V gene data show CDR1 as DFQATT and CDR2 as SNEGSKA (reference sequence). V lost 5 bases, J lost 6 bases, and 8 bases lay in between. The chain's CDR3 is CSAWNAANVLTF. CDR3 DNA sequence: TGCAGTGCTTGGAATGCGGCCAACGTCCTGACTTTC.

This clonotype was seen many times. V is TRBV29-1 and J is TRBJ1-4, with D unresolved. Germline CDR1 reads SQVTM; CDR2 reads ANQGSEA. This CDR3 region has 14 residues. V was cut by 4 bases and J by 7 bases, with 16 bases left in between. CDR3 nucleotide sequence: TGCAGCGTTGTACCCCGACCGTCCTCTGAAAAACTGTTTTTT. Translating gives CSVVPRPSSEKLFF.

CDR3 nucleotides: TGTGCCAGCAGTGACCAATGGGATAATGAAAAACTGTTTTTT. Protein product: CASSDQWDNEKLFF. The gene calls are TRBV25-1 and TRBJ1-4; no reliable D call. Germline V gives CDR1 MGHDK, CDR2 SYGVNS. The CDR3 totals 14 residues. The germline V and J ends were trimmed by 3 bases and 4 bases, with 9 bases remaining between them.

The rearrangement uses TRBV25-1 and TRBJ1-2, with D possibly being TRBD1 (5 bases). Deletions cut 2 bases from V and 0 bases from J, with 13 bases between. Germline assignment: CDR1 MGHDK and CDR2 SYGVNS. The CDR3 contains 16 residues. This CDR3 is CASSENSGAANYGYTF. The CDR3 nucleotides are TGTGCCAGCAGTGAAAACAGCGGGGCAGCTAACTATGGCTACACCTTC.

J is TRBJ1-6 and V is TRBV14; the match to TRBD1 covers 7 bases. Germline V CDR1 and CDR2: SGHDN, FVKESK. The CDR3 loop spans 17 amino acids. The V gene end was trimmed by 3 bases and the J gene end by 1 base; junction bases not matched to a gene: 6. The CDR3 region has the DNA TGTGCCAGCAGCCAGACCGGGACAGAGTCCTATAATTCACCCCTCCACTTT. It is translated as CASSQTGTESYNSPLHF. Full variable domain (remainder filled in from reference TRBV14 and TRBJ1-6): EAGVTQFPSHSVIEKGQTVTLRCDPISGHDNLYWYRRVMGKEIKFLLHFVKESKQDESGMPNNRFLAERTGGTYSTLKVQPAELEDSGVYFCASSQTGTESYNSPLHFGNGTRLTVT.

Turning to this clonotype: A read error may be the cause here, since a much bigger clone is one base away. V gene TRBV7-8 combines with J gene TRBJ2-7, with 8 bases matching TRBD1. The junction had 8 bases not matched to a gene; V was cut back by 8 bases and J by 5 bases. The CDR3 runs 13 residues. Germline CDR1 is SGHVS and CDR2 is FQNEAQ. This CDR3 is CASGTGQAHEQYF. In DNA, the CDR3 is TGTGCCAGCGGAACGGGACAGGCCCACGAGCAGTACTTC.

This clonotype was detected only a few times. V gene TRBV5-1 combines with J gene TRBJ1-6; 10 nucleotides agree with TRBD1. Germline assignment: CDR1 SGHRS and CDR2 YFSETQ. The length of the CDR3 is 15 residues. V gave up 3 bases and J gave up 8 bases; unmatched junction bases: 5. The CDR3 DNA sequence: TGCGCCAGCAGCTCCACGACAGGGGGCTATTCACCCCTCCACTTT. Translation: CASSSTTGGYSPLHF.

This clonotype was detected many times. This rearrangement joins TRBV19 to TRBJ1-1; D gene ambiguous. Germline CDR1 is LNHDA and CDR2 is SQIVND (reference sequence). Between the trimmed V and J ends, which lost 7 bases and 2 bases, there was a span of 14 bases. There are 14 residues in the CDR3. The chain's CDR3 is CASTTIEGNTEAFF. The CDR3 coding sequence is TGTGCCAGTACTACCATTGAGGGCAACACTGAAGCTTTCTTT.

The chain employs TRBV7-2 and TRBJ1-2; 9 bases match TRBD1. Germline CDR1 and CDR2: SGHTA and FQGNSA. This CDR3 comprises 16 residues. The V and J ends lost 5 bases and 7 bases, in that order; junction bases with no gene match: 14. The CDR3 coding sequence is TGTGCCAGCAGCGCTGGACAGGGGATCTTAGGACGTGGCTACACCTTC. Its translation is CASSAGQGILGRGYTF.

There are many counts of this clonotype. The chain recombines TRBV7-9 with TRBJ1-4, with no clear D. The CDR3 has 14 amino acids. Germline V CDR1 and CDR2: SEHNR, FQNEAQ (reference sequence). The germline V and J ends were trimmed by 8 bases and 4 bases, with 14 bases remaining between them. The CDR3 here is CASREGGNNEKLFF. The CDR3 DNA follows: TGTGCCAGCCGTGAAGGTGGGAATAATGAAAAACTGTTTTTT. Full variable domain (missing parts from reference TRBV7-9 and TRBJ1-4): DTGVSQNPRHKITKRGQNVTFRCDPISEHNRLYWYRQTLGQGPEFLTYFQNEAQLEKSRLLSDRFSAERPKGSFSTLEIQRTEQGDSAMYLCASREGGNNEKLFFGSGTQLSVL.

The rearrangement uses TRBV7-9 and TRBJ2-7, with D unclear. Germline CDR1 reads SEHNR; CDR2 reads FQNEAQ (reference sequence). The CDR3 has 13 residues. V was clipped by 0 bases and J by 5 bases, with 8 bases between them. CDR3 loop: CASSLAIFDEQYF. The DNA for the CDR3 is TGTGCCAGCAGCTTAGCGATTTTTGACGAGCAGTACTTC. The full variable domain, with the rest looked up from reference TRBV7-9 and TRBJ2-7, is DTGVSQNPRHKITKRGQNVTFRCDPISEHNRLYWYRQTLGQGPEFLTYFQNEAQLEKSRLLSDRFSAERPKGSFSTLEIQRTEQGDSAMYLCASSLAIFDEQYFGPGTRLTVT.

This clonotype was counted many times. The gene calls are TRBV7-9 and TRBJ1-2, with 10 bases fitting TRBD1. This CDR3 region has 14 residues. Trimming at V came to 5 bases and at J to 4 bases, leaving 4 bases not matched to a gene. The germline V gene has CDR1 SEHNR and CDR2 FQNEAQ (reference sequence). CDR3 sequence reads: CASSKTGGGYGYTF. In nucleotides, the CDR3 is TGTGCCAGCAGCAAGACAGGGGGCGGCTATGGCTACACCTTC.

The chain carries TRBV24-1 and TRBJ2-1; D uncertain. Trimming shortened V by 4 bases and J by 4 bases, and 10 bases separated the two germline ends. Germline loops: CDR1 KGHDR, CDR2 SFDVKD. The CDR3 is 14 amino acids. As DNA, the CDR3 is TGTGCCACCAGTGACCCCAACAGTTACAATGAGCAGTTCTTC. Translating gives CATSDPNSYNEQFF.

A few counts support this clonotype. Germline is not matched at one junction end, which may reflect a read error. This chain connects TRBV7-9 to TRBJ2-3; D may be TRBD2 (5 bases). The CDR3 is made up of 15 amino acids. Germline V gene data show CDR1 as SEHNR and CDR2 as FQNEAQ (reference sequence). The CDR3 is CASSLASRVTDTQYF. The CDR3 DNA reads TGTGCTAGCAGCTTAGCGTCGAGGGTCACAGATACGCAGTATTTT.